Below, one TCR beta chain is given with its context. Its antigen has not been determined. Base qualities are not at hand, and no much larger clone is one base apart. This record comes from a study of CD8+ T cells in alopecia areata (dated by TCRdb to between 2017 and 2018). About the full investigation: Treated patients were enrolled in an open-label pilot trial of oral tofacitinib, 5 to 10 mg twice daily, for moderate-to-severe alopecia areata. Biopsies were taken from tofacitinib-treated patients at baseline and again at 4 and 24 weeks into treatment, and several of those patients also had a later scalp biopsy. Scalp clonality was compared across normal scalp (n=4), patchy alopecia areata scalp (n=8), and alopecia totalis/universalis scalp (n=8). RNA was obtained with the PAXgene miRNA kit for fixed scalp, the miRNeasy kit for PBMCs, and the RNeasy kit for mouse skin. Tofacitinib was administered for 6 to 18 months, and 6 months of follow-up off drug were then conducted to assess delayed response and recurrence. Disease severity in treated patients was measured with the SALT score, which quantifies the percentage of affected scalp surface area. Human TCRbeta sequencing covered scalp tissue and sorted CD4+ and CD8+ peripheral blood T cells from patchy and totalis/universalis alopecia areata patients and healthy controls. Amplification of TCRbeta CDR3 regions was done by immunoSEQ multiplex PCR using 35 Vbeta forward primers and 13 Jbeta reverse primers. The study used high-throughput TCRbeta sequencing to examine T cell clonal expansion in alopecia areata, in both the C3H/HeJ mouse model and human patients. The investigation overall reported the following: Compared with mice, TCR sequences shared between patients were less clear, possibly partly because of HLA diversity across the patient population. The treated cohort was small, with a single nonresponder, so links between baseline CD8+ expansion and response need larger studies. Many expanded lesional clones persisted in scalp and blood during tofacitinib treatment, which may partly explain relapse after stopping treatment. Compared with normal scalp, lesional scalp, particularly in alopecia totalis/universalis, had higher clonality and more expanded CD8+ clones, which suggests antigenic drive. Unlike mouse skin, which is dominated by gammadelta T cells, normal human skin has resident alphabeta T cells that are also sequenced, and this complicates analysis of the scalp TCR repertoire. Scalp clonality and the number of expanded CD8+ clones among the top 100 scalp clones were significantly decreased by tofacitinib.

The sample's time point, from its label and the paper: 4 weeks on oral tofacitinib. The sample's treatment or condition, from its label and the paper: oral pan-JAK inhibitor, 5-10 mg twice daily. Lesional scalp punch biopsies and peripheral blood were collected from alopecia areata patients. PBMCs were separated by density centrifugation and stained for CD3, CD4 and CD8, after which CD4+ and CD8+ T cells were sorted on a FACSAria. V and J lose 11 bases and 1 base, and a span of 27 bases separates them. The CDR3, cysteine through phenylalanine, is 18 amino acids long. Solely the CDR3 DNA is kept, with 54 bases framed from the first base. The library was built by means of the immunoSEQ multiplex PCR assay. RNA was extracted from all samples and reverse transcribed into cDNA, which served as template for TCR sequencing. SuperScript III was used for first-strand cDNA synthesis, primed with a 2:1 mix of oligo-dT and random hexamers. A synthetic immune receptor repertoire was used to assess amplification bias, and residual bias was removed computationally. Processing in the source paper ran as follows. Raw reads were preprocessed to remove errors, and CDR3 was defined by IMGT conventions from the conserved cysteine to phenylalanine. Clonality was computed as 1 minus the Shannon entropy, with the entropy normalized by log2 of the number of productive unique TCRs. Scalp TCRbeta sequences were cross-referenced with sorted blood CD4 and CD8 repertoires so that the CD4 or CD8 identity of scalp clones could be inferred. TCRdb provides this immuneACCESS table in a form limited to in-frame rearrangements. Some clones are lacking; in checked studies, under half of them reflect an unresolved V gene, and why the rest are absent is not known. V and J calls and clone size are as listed in that table; D and trimming were resolved from the DNA. In all, the sample holds about 210,000 clones, and less than 65% of those were seen once. Roughly 4.2% of the sample is in the top ten clones.

Here the chain combines TRBV23-1 and TRBJ2-1; a weak D assignment points to TRBD2 (7 bases agree). Being an ORF, TRBV23-1 has a function that is uncertain. The source of this sequence is a human donor with alopecia areata. Sequences were derived from CD4+ T cells sorted from blood, sampled at week 4, from a patient treated with tofacitinib. The CDR3 loop reads CALTPDKGGASSYNEQFF. The nucleotide sequence reads TGCGCCCTCACACCGGATAAGGGGGGGGCTTCGTCCTACAATGAGCAGTTCTTC.